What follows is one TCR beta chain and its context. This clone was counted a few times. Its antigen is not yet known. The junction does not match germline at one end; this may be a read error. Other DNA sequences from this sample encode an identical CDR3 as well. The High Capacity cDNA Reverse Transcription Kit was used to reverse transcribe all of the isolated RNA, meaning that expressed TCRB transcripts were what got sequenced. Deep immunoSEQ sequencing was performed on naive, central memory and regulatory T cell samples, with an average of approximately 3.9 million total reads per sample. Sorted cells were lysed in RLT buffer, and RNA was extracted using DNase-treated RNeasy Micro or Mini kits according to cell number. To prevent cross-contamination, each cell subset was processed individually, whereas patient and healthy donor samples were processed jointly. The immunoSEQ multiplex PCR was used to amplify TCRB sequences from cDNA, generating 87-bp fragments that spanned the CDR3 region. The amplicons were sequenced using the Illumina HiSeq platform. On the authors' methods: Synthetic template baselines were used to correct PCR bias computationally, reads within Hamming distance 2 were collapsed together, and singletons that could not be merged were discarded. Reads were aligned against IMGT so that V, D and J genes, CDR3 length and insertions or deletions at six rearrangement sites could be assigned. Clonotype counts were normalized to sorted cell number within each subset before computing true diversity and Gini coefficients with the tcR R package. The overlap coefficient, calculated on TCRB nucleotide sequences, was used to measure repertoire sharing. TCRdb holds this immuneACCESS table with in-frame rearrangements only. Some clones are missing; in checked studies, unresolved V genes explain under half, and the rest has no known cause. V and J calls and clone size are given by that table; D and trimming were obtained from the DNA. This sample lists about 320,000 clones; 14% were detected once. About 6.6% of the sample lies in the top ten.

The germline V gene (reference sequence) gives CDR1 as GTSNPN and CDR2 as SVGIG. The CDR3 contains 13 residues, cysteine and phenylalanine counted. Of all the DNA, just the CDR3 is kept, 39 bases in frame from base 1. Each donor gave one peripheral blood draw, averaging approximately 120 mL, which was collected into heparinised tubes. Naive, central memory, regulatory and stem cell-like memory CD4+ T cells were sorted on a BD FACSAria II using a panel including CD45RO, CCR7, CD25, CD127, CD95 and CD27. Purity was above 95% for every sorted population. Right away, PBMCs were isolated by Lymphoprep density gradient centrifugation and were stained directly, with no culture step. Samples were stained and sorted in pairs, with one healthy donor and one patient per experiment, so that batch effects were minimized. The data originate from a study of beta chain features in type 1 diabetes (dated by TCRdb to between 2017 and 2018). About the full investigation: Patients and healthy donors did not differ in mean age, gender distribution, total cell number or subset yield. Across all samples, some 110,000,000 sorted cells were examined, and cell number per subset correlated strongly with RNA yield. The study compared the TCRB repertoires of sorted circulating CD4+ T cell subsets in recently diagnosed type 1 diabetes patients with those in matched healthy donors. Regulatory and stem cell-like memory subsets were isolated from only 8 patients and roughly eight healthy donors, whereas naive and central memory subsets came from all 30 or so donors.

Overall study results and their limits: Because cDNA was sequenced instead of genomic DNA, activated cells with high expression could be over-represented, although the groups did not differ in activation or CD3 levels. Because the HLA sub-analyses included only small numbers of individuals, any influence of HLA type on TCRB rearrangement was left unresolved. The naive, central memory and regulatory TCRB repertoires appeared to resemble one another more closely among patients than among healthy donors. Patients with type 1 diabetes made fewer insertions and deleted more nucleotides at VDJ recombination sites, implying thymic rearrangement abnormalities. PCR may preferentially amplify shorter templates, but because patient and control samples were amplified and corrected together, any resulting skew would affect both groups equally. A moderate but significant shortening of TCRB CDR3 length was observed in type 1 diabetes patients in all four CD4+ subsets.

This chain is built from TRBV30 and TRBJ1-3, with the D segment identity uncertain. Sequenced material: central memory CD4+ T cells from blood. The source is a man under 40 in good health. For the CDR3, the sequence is CAWSRFSGNTIYF. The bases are TGTGCTTGGAGTCGGTTCTCTGGAAACACCATATATTTT.